This T cell receptor beta chain stems from a study of T cells after yellow fever vaccination. Study-wide results and caveats: Detected again after the booster were most primary-vaccination clones, at 95% to 98% CD4 and approximately 85% CD8. It was the secondary response that reached its peak faster, day 5 versus 15, but it was weaker.

CDR1 and CDR2 (germline): SGHRS, YFSETQ. This CDR3 comprises 11 residues. With 4 bases removed from V and 12 bases from J, the gap between germline ends came to 10 bases. Template switching with 5'RACE generated the TCR cDNA and added a universal primer site and UMIs. TCRdb processed the 5' RACE reads anew with MiXCR; each CDR3 protein has one entry. The sample lists some 600,000 distinct CDR3 sequences; around a sixth were seen once. This clonotype was found a few times. Its antigen is unidentified. The chain combines TRBV5-1 with TRBJ1-4; D is unresolved. Sequenced material: PBMCs, taken 4 to 5 days after the first yellow fever vaccination. This sequence was found in a man aged 18 to 30 who received the YFV17D yellow fever vaccine. The CDR3 nucleotides are TGCGCCAGCAGCGTGGACCGCGAACTGTTTTTT. It encodes CASSVDRELFF. Looking up the rest from reference TRBV5-1 and TRBJ1-4 gives the full variable domain: KAGVTQTPRYLIKTRGQQVTLSCSPISGHRSVSWYQQTPGQGLQFLFEYFSETQRNKGNFPGRFSGRQFSNSRSEMNVSTLELGDSALYLCASSVDRELFFGSGTQLSVL.